The 28 T cell receptor beta chains below were found in one sample sequenced in a study of blood T cell repertoires in COVID-19. The method was immunoSEQ multiplex PCR; TCRdb's version includes in-frame clones alone and lacks a portion of them. This sample has over 130,000 clones, with roughly 89% found just once. Material for sequencing was peripheral blood. The receptors shown here come from a man between 25 and 39 years old with COVID-19, enrolled during active disease.

V gene TRBV11-2 combines with J gene TRBJ1-1; TRBD1 matches 9 bases. Trimming removed 5 bases from V and 5 bases from J; junction bases left unmatched: 12. Germline assignment: CDR1 SGHAT and CDR2 FQNNGV. The CDR3 has 16 residues. CDR3 nucleotides: TGTGCCAGCAGCCTTAGTCCCGGGACAGGGAAAACTGAAGCTTTCTTT. It specifies CASSLSPGTGKTEAFF.

Points on this clone: Within the sample, other DNA sequences also encode this same CDR3. The V call is TRBV2, the J call TRBJ1-5, with D unclear. This CDR3 contains 15 residues. Germline values: CDR1 SNHLY, CDR2 FYNNEI. Trimming stripped 6 bases from V and 1 base from J, with 13 bases between. In DNA, the CDR3 is TGTGCCAGCAGGGCTGAGGGTTCGAGCAATCAGCCCCAGCATTTT. Translating gives CASRAEGSSNQPQHF.

This chain joins TRBV19 and TRBJ2-7; 8 nucleotides align to TRBD1. From germline, CDR1 is LNHDA and CDR2 SQIVND (reference sequence). V shed 6 bases, J shed 0 bases, and the junction held 7 bases outside the gene matches. The CDR3 is made up of 15 amino acids. Written as DNA, the CDR3 is TGTGCCAGTAGCCACCCGACAGGGGTCTCCTACGAGCAGTACTTC. This sequence encodes CASSHPTGVSYEQYF.

CDR3: CASSLDRGNEKLFF. CDR3 in DNA: TGTGCCAGCAGCTTAGATCGGGGTAATGAAAAACTGTTTTTT. The chain couples TRBV7-2 to TRBJ1-4; D gene ambiguous. In germline, CDR1 is SGHTA, CDR2 FQGNSA. The V and J ends lost 1 base and 4 bases respectively, with 7 bases between them. This CDR3 spans 14 amino acids. Variable domain in full (rest from reference TRBV7-2 and TRBJ1-4): GAGVSQSPSNKVTEKGKDVELRCDPISGHTALYWYRQSLGQGLEFLIYFQGNSAPDKSGLPSDRFSAERTGGSVSTLTIQRTQQEDSAVYLCASSLDRGNEKLFFGSGTQLSVL.

V gene TRBV10-3 combines with J gene TRBJ2-7, with TRBD2 matching over 8 bases. After removal of 0 bases from V and 7 bases from J, the junction contained 8 bases not matched to a gene. Looked up from germline, CDR1 is ENHRY and CDR2 is SYGVKD. This CDR3 is 15 amino acids long. The CDR3 loop reads CAISESTAGGGEQYF. The CDR3 DNA is TGTGCCATCAGTGAGTCGACGGCGGGAGGCGGGGAGCAGTACTTC.

The J gene is TRBJ2-3, the V gene TRBV18; 7 bases agree with TRBD2. The CDR3 sequence is 16 residues long. Per germline, CDR1 KGHSH and CDR2 LQKENI. The J segment lost 2 bases and the V segment lost 1 base, leaving 6 bases of the junction unmatched. In DNA form, the CDR3 reads TGTGCCAGCTCACCACAACCAGCGGGGCACACAGATACGCAGTATTTT. The encoded protein is CASSPQPAGHTDTQYF. The full variable domain, completed using reference TRBV18 and TRBJ2-3, is NAGVMQNPRHLVRRRGQEARLRCSPMKGHSHVYWYRQLPEEGLKFMVYLQKENIIDESGMPKERFSAEFPKEGPSILRIQQVVRGDSAAYFCASSPQPAGHTDTQYFGPGTRLTVL.

This chain connects TRBV18 to TRBJ2-7; 8 positions agree with TRBD2. Germline V lookup: CDR1 KGHSH, CDR2 LQKENI. The CDR3 has 17 amino acids. After removal of 3 bases from V and 2 bases from J, the junction contained 12 bases not matched to a gene. Written as DNA, the CDR3 is TGTGCCAGCTCACCCGCTCGACCTACTAGCGGACCCTACGAGCAGTACTTC. Protein sequence: CASSPARPTSGPYEQYF.

In its sample, this clone was seen once. The chain links TRBV19 to TRBJ2-2, with 10 bases identical to TRBD1. V shed 3 bases, J shed 0 bases, and the junction held 4 bases outside the gene matches. CDR3 length: 17 amino acids. Germline V gene sequence: CDR1 LNHDA, CDR2 SQIVND (reference sequence). The CDR3 nucleotides read TGTGCCAGTAGTATGGGGGACAGGGGTTCGAACACCGGGGAGCTGTTTTTT. This encodes CASSMGDRGSNTGELFF.

The table lists this clone with a count of one. The chain recombines TRBV5-6 with TRBJ2-5, with 10 bases matching TRBD2. The CDR3 has 17 amino acids. Germline lookup yields CDR1 SGHDT and CDR2 YYEEEE. V shed 1 base and J 4 bases; nucleotides not matched to a gene: 10. CDR3 in DNA: TGTGCCAGCAGCTTGAGGCAGTTAGCGGGAGGCGGAGAGACCCAGTACTTC. Translation: CASSLRQLAGGGETQYF.

V and J are TRBV28 and TRBJ2-3, with D possibly matching TRBD2 (5 bases). The CDR3 is made up of 12 amino acids. V was shortened by 3 bases and J by 7 bases, with 8 bases between the two germline ends. The germline V gene encodes CDR1 MDHEN and CDR2 SYDVKM. The CDR3 DNA is TGTGCCAGCAGTTTCGGGGAGAATACGCAGTATTTT. As protein: CASSFGENTQYF.

This rearrangement joins TRBV4-1 to TRBJ1-1; D is ambiguous. Per germline, CDR1 MGHRA and CDR2 YSYEKL. Trimming cost V 3 bases and J 4 bases, with 9 bases left between them. This CDR3 has 13 amino acids. This CDR3 reads CASSHPRSTEAFF. The DNA of the CDR3 is TGCGCCAGCAGCCACCCCCGGTCCACTGAAGCTTTCTTT.

V and J are TRBV28 and TRBJ1-6, with D hard to call. Trimming removed 8 bases at V and 10 bases at J, with 24 bases between. The CDR3 consists of 16 residues. Germline loops: CDR1 MDHEN, CDR2 SYDVKM. The CDR3 DNA follows: TGTGCCAGCTCCCCCCCCCAAGGAGCCGGTCGATCACCCCTCCACTTT. This translates into CASSPPQGAGRSPLHF.

This clone occurred once. The J gene is TRBJ1-4, the V gene TRBV9, with D possibly being TRBD1 (6 bases). The CDR3 has 13 amino acids. Germline V gene data show CDR1 as SGDLS and CDR2 as YYNGEE. The V end lost 3 bases, the J end lost 8 bases, and 11 bases lay between the germline ends. The CDR3, as DNA: TGTGCCAGCAGCGGCCCAGGGGACGAAAAACTGTTTTTT. Protein sequence: CASSGPGDEKLFF.

J is TRBJ2-7 and V is TRBV28, with 10 bases fitting TRBD2. The length of the CDR3 is 14 residues. Trimming at V came to 6 bases and at J to 2 bases, leaving 4 bases not matched to a gene. From germline, CDR1 is MDHEN and CDR2 SYDVKM. CDR3 protein: CASRGTSVTYEQYF. DNA for the CDR3: TGTGCCAGCAGAGGGACTAGCGTAACCTACGAGCAGTACTTC.

The rearrangement joins TRBV2 to TRBJ2-2, with 7 nucleotides matching TRBD1. The CDR3 is made up of 14 amino acids. Trimming took 10 bases from V and 6 from J; bases not matched to a gene: 11. Germline CDR1 and CDR2: SNHLY and FYNNEI. The CDR3 sequence: CATDRALEAGELFF. The CDR3 DNA sequence: TGTGCCACCGACAGGGCCCTTGAGGCCGGGGAGCTGTTTTTT.

The rearrangement uses TRBV7-8 and TRBJ2-7; TRBD2 agrees at 12 bases. Looked up from germline, CDR1 is SGHVS and CDR2 is FQNEAQ. The trim removed 1 base at V and 2 bases at J, leaving 9 bases unmatched. CDR3 size: 18 residues. CDR3 nucleotide sequence: TGTGCCAGCAGCTTAGTCCGGTCTAGCGGGAGGGCCGCCTACGAGCAGTACTTC. Its protein is CASSLVRSSGRAAYEQYF.

The chain recombines TRBV5-1 with TRBJ2-3; 13 nucleotides match TRBD2. The germline CDR1 and CDR2 sequences are SGHRS and YFSETQ. CDR3 length: 17 residues. V shed 1 base and J 4 bases; nucleotides not matched to a gene: 6. The CDR3 sequence is CASSLTSGRAGADTQYF. The CDR3 DNA reads as TGCGCCAGCAGCTTGACTAGCGGGAGGGCCGGGGCAGATACGCAGTATTTT.

The chain is built from TRBV18 and TRBJ2-7; 10 nucleotides align to TRBD1. This CDR3 contains 15 residues. Germline assignment: CDR1 KGHSH and CDR2 LQKENI. The V segment lost 4 bases and the J segment 2 bases; nucleotides outside the gene matches: 5. This chain's CDR3 is CASSLDRGRTYEQYF. As DNA, the CDR3 is TGTGCCAGCTCACTGGACAGGGGGAGAACCTACGAGCAGTACTTC. The full variable domain, rest sourced from reference TRBV18 and TRBJ2-7, is NAGVMQNPRHLVRRRGQEARLRCSPMKGHSHVYWYRQLPEEGLKFMVYLQKENIIDESGMPKERFSAEFPKEGPSILRIQQVVRGDSAAYFCASSLDRGRTYEQYFGPGTRLTVT.

This clone was detected a few times. V and J are TRBV5-4 and TRBJ2-7; maybe TRBD1 (6 bases). In germline, CDR1 is SGHNT, CDR2 YYREEE (reference sequence). The CDR3 is made up of 14 amino acids. Trimming removed 3 bases at V and 3 bases at J, with 13 bases between. CDR3 bases: TGTGCCAGCAGCTCAACAGGGTCGAGCTACGAGCAGTACTTC. Protein product: CASSSTGSSYEQYF.

The chain carries TRBV28 and TRBJ2-1; D is perhaps TRBD2 (7 bases). Germline CDR1 is MDHEN and CDR2 is SYDVKM. V lost 8 bases and J 3 bases, leaving 14 bases between the germline ends. CDR3 length: 14 amino acids. As DNA, the CDR3 is TGTGCCAGCTTGGCGGGGGCACTCTACAATGAGCAGTTCTTC. It codes for CASLAGALYNEQFF. Full variable domain (outside the CDR3, taken from reference TRBV28 and TRBJ2-1): DVKVTQSSRYLVKRTGEKVFLECVQDMDHENMFWYRQDPGLGLRLIYFSYDVKMKEKGDIPEGYSVSREKKERFSLILESASTNQTSMYLCASLAGALYNEQFFGPGTRLTVL.

This chain links TRBV2 with TRBJ1-6; D might be TRBD1 (5 bases). The CDR3 runs to 16 residues. Per germline, CDR1 SNHLY and CDR2 FYNNEI. Trimming left V 0 bases short and J 8 bases short, with 14 bases between. Here the CDR3 DNA reads TGTGCCAGCAGTGAAGCGCTTGGGGGGGGGTATTCACCCCTCCACTTT. As protein: CASSEALGGGYSPLHF.

The chain has TRBV19 and TRBJ2-1, with D maybe TRBD2 (6 bases). V was pared by 5 bases and J by 5 bases, with 16 bases between. CDR1 and CDR2 (germline): LNHDA, SQIVND (reference sequence). The CDR3 is made up of 15 amino acids. DNA for the CDR3: TGTGCCAGTAGTGATCCGAGGGGCGGGGACAATGAGCAGTTCTTC. This codes for CASSDPRGGDNEQFF.

This clone was counted between two and nine times. The gene calls are TRBV5-1 and TRBJ1-5; D gene ambiguous. Trimming cost V 2 bases and J 6 bases, with 9 bases left between them. Germline assignment: CDR1 SGHRS and CDR2 YFSETQ. This CDR3 has 13 amino acids. The CDR3 region is CASSLSGFQPQHF. CDR3 DNA: TGCGCCAGCAGCTTATCAGGCTTTCAGCCCCAGCATTTT.

The chain has TRBV7-8 and TRBJ2-3; D is perhaps TRBD2 (5 bases). V was pared by 1 base and J by 4 bases, with 15 bases between. The germline gives CDR1 SGHVS, CDR2 FQNEAQ. The CDR3 spans 16 residues. The CDR3 bases are TGTGCCAGCAGCTTAGTTTCTAGAGAGGGTGCAGATACGCAGTATTTT. As protein: CASSLVSREGADTQYF.

This clone has a single count. This CDR3 is CASSLQGGSGYTF. CDR3 in DNA: TGTGCCAGCAGTTTGCAGGGGGGTAGTGGCTACACCTTC. The rearrangement uses TRBV28 and TRBJ1-2, with 7 bases fitting TRBD1. The germline CDR1 and CDR2 sequences are MDHEN and SYDVKM. The CDR3 runs to 13 residues. V trimming: 3 bases; J trimming: 7 bases; junction bases outside the gene matches: 5.

The chain has TRBV7-9 and TRBJ1-2; 9 bases map to TRBD1. The V gene end was trimmed by 3 bases and the J gene end by 6 bases; junction bases not matched to a gene: 5. Germline assignment: CDR1 SEHNR and CDR2 FQNEAQ (reference sequence). CDR3 length: 14 residues. The CDR3 region has the DNA TGTGCCAGCAGCTTGGCTCGGGACAGGGATGGCTACACCTTC. Residues: CASSLARDRDGYTF.

This clone showed up just a few times. The CDR3 sequence is CASSEASGSSYEQYF. The CDR3 DNA sequence: TGTGCCAGCAGTGAAGCTAGCGGGAGCTCCTACGAGCAGTACTTC. V usage is TRBV6-1 and J usage is TRBJ2-7; 9 bases map to TRBD2. The CDR3 contains 15 residues. Trimming at V came to 0 bases and at J to 0 bases, leaving 0 bases not matched to a gene. Germline CDR1 is MNHNS and CDR2 is SASEGT.

This clone occurred once. The chain uses TRBV6-5 and TRBJ2-7; 8 nucleotides line up with TRBD1. V shed 8 bases and J 2 bases; nucleotides not matched to a gene: 5. Per the germline V gene, CDR1 is MNHEY and CDR2 is SVGAGI. This CDR3 spans 13 amino acids. CDR3 sequence (DNA): TGTGCCAGCGGTTGGACAGGGACCTACGAGCAGTACTTC. This translates into CASGWTGTYEQYF.